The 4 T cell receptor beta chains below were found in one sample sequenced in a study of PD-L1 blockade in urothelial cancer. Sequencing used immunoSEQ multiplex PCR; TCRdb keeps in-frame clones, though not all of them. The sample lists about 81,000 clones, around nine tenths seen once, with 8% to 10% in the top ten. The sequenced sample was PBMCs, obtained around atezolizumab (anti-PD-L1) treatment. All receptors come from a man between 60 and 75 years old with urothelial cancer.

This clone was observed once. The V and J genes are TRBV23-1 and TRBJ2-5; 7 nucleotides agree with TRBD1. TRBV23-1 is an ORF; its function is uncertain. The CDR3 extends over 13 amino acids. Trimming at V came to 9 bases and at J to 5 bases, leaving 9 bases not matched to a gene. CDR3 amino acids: CARATGVLETQYF. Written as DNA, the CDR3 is TGCGCCAGGGCTACAGGGGTTCTGGAGACCCAGTACTTC.

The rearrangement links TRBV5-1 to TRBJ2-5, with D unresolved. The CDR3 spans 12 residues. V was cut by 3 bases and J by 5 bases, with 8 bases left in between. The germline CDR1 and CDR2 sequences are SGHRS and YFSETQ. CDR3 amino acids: CASSSPGETQYF. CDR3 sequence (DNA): TGCGCCAGCAGCTCCCCCGGGGAGACCCAGTACTTC.

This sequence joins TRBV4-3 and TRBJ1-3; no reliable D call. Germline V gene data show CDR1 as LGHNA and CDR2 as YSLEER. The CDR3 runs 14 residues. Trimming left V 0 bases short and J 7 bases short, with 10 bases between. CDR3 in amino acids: CASSQDLFRNTIYF. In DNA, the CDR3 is TGCGCCAGCAGCCAAGATCTTTTTCGGAACACCATATATTTT.

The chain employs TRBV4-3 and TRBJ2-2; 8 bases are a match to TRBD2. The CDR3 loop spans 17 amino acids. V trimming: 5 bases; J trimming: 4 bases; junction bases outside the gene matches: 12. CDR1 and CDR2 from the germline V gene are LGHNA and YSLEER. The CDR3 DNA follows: TGCGCCAGCAGCACCAACCTTGTCGGGAGGGCCACCGGGGAGCTGTTTTTT. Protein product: CASSTNLVGRATGELFF.